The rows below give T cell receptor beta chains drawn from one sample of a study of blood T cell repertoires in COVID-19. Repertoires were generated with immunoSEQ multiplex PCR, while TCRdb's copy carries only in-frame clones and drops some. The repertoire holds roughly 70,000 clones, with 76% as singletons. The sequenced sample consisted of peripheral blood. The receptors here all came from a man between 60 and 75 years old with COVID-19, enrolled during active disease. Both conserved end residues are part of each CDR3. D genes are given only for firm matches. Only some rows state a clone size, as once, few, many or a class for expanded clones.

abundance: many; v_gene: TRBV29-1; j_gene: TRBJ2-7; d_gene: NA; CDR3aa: CSVRVGDWSYEQYF; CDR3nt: TGCAGCGTGAGGGTGGGGGACTGGTCCTACGAGCAGTACTTC
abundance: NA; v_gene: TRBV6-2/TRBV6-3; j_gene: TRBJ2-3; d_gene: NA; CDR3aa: CASSYVLGVPSTDTQYF; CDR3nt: TGTGCCAGCAGTTACGTGCTCGGGGTCCCTAGCACAGATACGCAGTATTTT
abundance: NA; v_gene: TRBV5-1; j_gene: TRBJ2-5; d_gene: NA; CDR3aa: CASSLLSAGTGETQYF; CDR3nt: TGCGCCAGCAGCTTGTTAAGCGCGGGGACCGGAGAGACCCAGTACTTC
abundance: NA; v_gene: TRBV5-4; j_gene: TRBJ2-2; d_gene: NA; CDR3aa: CASSSTGTLTGELFF; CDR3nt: TGTGCCAGCAGTTCTACCGGGACTCTCACCGGGGAGCTGTTTTTT
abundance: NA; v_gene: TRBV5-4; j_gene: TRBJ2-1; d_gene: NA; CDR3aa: CASSLAGVSYNEQFF; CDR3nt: TGTGCCAGCAGCTTGGCCGGGGTTTCCTACAATGAGCAGTTCTTC
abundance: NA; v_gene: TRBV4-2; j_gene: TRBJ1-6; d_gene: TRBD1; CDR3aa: CASSHVLGQGGGSPLHF; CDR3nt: TGTGCCAGCAGCCACGTCTTGGGACAGGGGGGAGGTTCACCCCTCCACTTT
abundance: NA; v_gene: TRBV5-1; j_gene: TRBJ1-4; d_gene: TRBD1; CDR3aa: CASSEGATNEKLFF; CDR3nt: TGCGCCAGCAGCGAGGGGGCTACTAATGAAAAACTGTTTTTT
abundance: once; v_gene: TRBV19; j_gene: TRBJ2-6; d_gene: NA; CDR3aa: CASSGVGANVLTF; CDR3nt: TGTGCCAGTTCAGGGGTCGGGGCCAACGTCCTGACTTTC
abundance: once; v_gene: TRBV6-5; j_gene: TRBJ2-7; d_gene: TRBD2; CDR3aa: CASSYQKRGGSEQYF; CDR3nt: TGTGCCAGCAGTTACCAAAAGCGGGGGGGGTCCGAGCAGTACTTC
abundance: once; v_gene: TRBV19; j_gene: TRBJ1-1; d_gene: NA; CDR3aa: CAISPRADTEAFF; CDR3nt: TGTGCCATCAGCCCCAGGGCGGACACTGAAGCTTTCTTT
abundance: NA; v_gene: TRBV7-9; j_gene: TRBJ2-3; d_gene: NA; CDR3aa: CASRPFGQQLTDTQYF; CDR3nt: TGTGCCAGCAGGCCATTCGGACAGCAACTCACAGATACGCAGTATTTT
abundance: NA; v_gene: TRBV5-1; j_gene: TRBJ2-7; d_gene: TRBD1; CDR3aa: CASSWGTVVEQYF; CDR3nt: TGCGCCAGCAGCTGGGGGACAGTAGTCGAGCAGTACTTC
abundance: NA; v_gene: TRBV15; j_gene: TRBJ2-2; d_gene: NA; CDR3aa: CATSRGGLYTGELFF; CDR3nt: TGTGCCACCAGCAGAGGGGGGCTATACACCGGGGAGCTGTTTTTT
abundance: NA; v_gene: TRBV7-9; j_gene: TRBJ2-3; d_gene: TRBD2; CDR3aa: CASSQWSSGEGTQYF; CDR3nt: TGTGCCAGCAGCCAGTGGTCTAGCGGGGAAGGTACGCAGTATTTT
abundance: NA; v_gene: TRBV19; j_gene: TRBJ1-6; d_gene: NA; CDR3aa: CASRTGMNSPLHF; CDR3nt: TGTGCCAGTAGAACAGGGATGAATTCACCCCTCCACTTT
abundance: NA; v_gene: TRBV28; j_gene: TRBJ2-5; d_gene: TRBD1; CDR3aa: CASSLPGQGETQYF; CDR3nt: TGTGCCAGCAGTTTACCTGGACAGGGAGAGACCCAGTACTTC
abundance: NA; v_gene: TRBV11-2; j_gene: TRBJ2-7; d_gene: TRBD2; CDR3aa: CASSAGLAETYEQYF; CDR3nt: TGTGCCAGCAGCGCGGGACTAGCGGAAACCTACGAGCAGTACTTC
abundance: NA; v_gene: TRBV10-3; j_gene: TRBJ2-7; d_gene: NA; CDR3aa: CAISDTPYEQYF; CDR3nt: TGTGCCATCAGTGACACACCGTACGAGCAGTACTTC